The 8 T cell receptor beta chains presented below share a single source sample, sequenced in a study of shared clonotypes between healthy human individuals. Sequenced by immunoSEQ multiplex PCR; TCRdb stores in-frame clones only, minus some. The sample lists more than 400,000 clones; around 80% were seen once. Sequencing input: PBMCs. These receptors came from a woman aged 40 to 49 in good health. Some clones in this sample may be carry-over from other donors' samples.

This clone was seen a single time. J is TRBJ2-5 and V is TRBV7-6, with TRBD2 matching over 10 bases. CDR1 is SGHVS and CDR2 is FNYEAQ in the germline V gene. V trimming: 0 bases; J trimming: 2 bases; junction bases outside the gene matches: 0. CDR3 length: 15 residues. The CDR3 spells CASSLASGGQETQYF. The CDR3 coding sequence is TGTGCCAGCAGCTTAGCTAGCGGGGGGCAAGAGACCCAGTACTTC.

This chain uses TRBV28 with TRBJ2-5; D not resolved. Germline V gene data show CDR1 as MDHEN and CDR2 as SYDVKM. Deletions cut 4 bases from V and 5 bases from J, with 11 bases between. This CDR3 has 13 amino acids. The CDR3 here is CASSSPPVETQYF. Here the CDR3 DNA reads TGTGCCAGCAGTTCGCCTCCAGTTGAGACCCAGTACTTC. Variable domain in full (rest from reference TRBV28 and TRBJ2-5): DVKVTQSSRYLVKRTGEKVFLECVQDMDHENMFWYRQDPGLGLRLIYFSYDVKMKEKGDIPEGYSVSREKKERFSLILESASTNQTSMYLCASSSPPVETQYFGPGTRLLVL.

The chain employs TRBV9 and TRBJ1-2; the match to TRBD1 covers 10 bases. J lost 2 bases, V lost 7 bases, and 5 bases had no gene match. CDR1 and CDR2 (germline): SGDLS, YYNGEE. This CDR3 contains 14 residues. CDR3 nucleotide sequence: TGTGCCAGCTGGGGGACAGGGGCCAACTATGGCTACACCTTC. Translating gives CASWGTGANYGYTF.

This chain connects TRBV5-4 to TRBJ2-1; weak D call: TRBD1 (6 bases). Germline-derived CDR1 and CDR2 are SGHNT and YYREEE (reference sequence). The CDR3 has 14 residues. The V end was cut by 2 bases, the J end by 4 bases, with 10 bases between. The CDR3 loop is CASSLTQGYNEQFF. In nucleotides, the CDR3 is TGTGCCAGCAGCTTAACACAGGGTTACAATGAGCAGTTCTTC.

J is TRBJ2-1 and V is TRBV29-1; D is possibly TRBD1 (6 bases). Trimming stripped 6 bases from V and 6 bases from J, with 15 bases between. Germline assignment: CDR1 SQVTM and CDR2 ANQGSEA. The CDR3 runs to 13 residues. The CDR3 loop is CSVIRQELNEQFF. The CDR3 DNA reads TGCAGCGTGATAAGACAGGAACTCAATGAGCAGTTCTTC.

The CDR3 DNA reads TGTGCCAGCAGTGAATATGGTCCGGTTACCGGGGAGCTGTTTTTT. As protein: CASSEYGPVTGELFF. The chain carries TRBV25-1 and TRBJ2-2; D gene uncertain. The V end lost 0 bases, the J end lost 5 bases, and 10 bases lay between the germline ends. Germline values: CDR1 MGHDK, CDR2 SYGVNS. The CDR3 spans 15 residues.

The chain joins TRBV7-3 to TRBJ2-1, with TRBD2 matching over 9 bases. Looked up from germline, CDR1 is SGHTA and CDR2 is FQGTGA. This CDR3 has 16 amino acids. Trimming at V came to 5 bases and at J to 2 bases, leaving 7 bases not matched to a gene. In DNA, the CDR3 is TGTGCCAGCAGCCTTACTAGCGGGTATACCTACAATGAGCAGTTCTTC. It translates to CASSLTSGYTYNEQFF.

The rearrangement uses TRBV29-1 and TRBJ1-1; D possibly corresponds to TRBD1 (5 bases). V dropped 7 bases and J dropped 1 base, with 13 bases sitting between them. Looked up from germline, CDR1 is SQVTM and CDR2 is ANQGSEA. The CDR3 consists of 13 residues. This chain's CDR3 is CSGKTDQNTEAFF. CDR3 DNA: TGCAGCGGAAAGACAGACCAGAACACTGAAGCTTTCTTT. Using reference TRBV29-1 and TRBJ1-1 for the parts outside the CDR3, the full variable domain is SAVISQKPSRDICQRGTSLTIQCQVDSQVTMMFWYRQQPGQSLTLIATANQGSEATYESGFVIDKFPISRPNLTFSTLTVSNMSPEDSSIYLCSGKTDQNTEAFFGQGTRLTVV.